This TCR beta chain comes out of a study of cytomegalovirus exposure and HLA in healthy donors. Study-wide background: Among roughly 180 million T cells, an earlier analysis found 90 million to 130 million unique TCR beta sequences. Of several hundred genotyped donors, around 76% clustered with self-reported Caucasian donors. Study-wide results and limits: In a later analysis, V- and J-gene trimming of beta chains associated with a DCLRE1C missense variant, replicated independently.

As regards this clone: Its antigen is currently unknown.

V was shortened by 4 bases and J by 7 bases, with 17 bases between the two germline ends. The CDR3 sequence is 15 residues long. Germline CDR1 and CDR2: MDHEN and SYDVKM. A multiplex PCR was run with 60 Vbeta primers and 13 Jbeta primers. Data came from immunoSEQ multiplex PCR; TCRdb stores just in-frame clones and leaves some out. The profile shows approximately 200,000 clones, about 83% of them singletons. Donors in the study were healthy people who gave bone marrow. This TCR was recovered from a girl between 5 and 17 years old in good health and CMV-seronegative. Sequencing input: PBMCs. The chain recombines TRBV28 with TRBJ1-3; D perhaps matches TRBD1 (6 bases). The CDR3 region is CASSSGQIGGNTIYF. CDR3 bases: TGTGCCAGCAGTTCCGGACAGATAGGAGGTAACACCATATATTTT.